A selection of T cell receptor beta chains follows, all from one sample in a study of blood T cell repertoires in COVID-19. The table came from immunoSEQ multiplex PCR; TCRdb's copy has only in-frame clones and leaves some out. Altogether around 160,000 clones are present, 84% being singletons, with the ten largest covering less than 6%. The material sequenced was PBMCs or T cells enriched from blood (not recorded which). The receptors shown here come from a woman aged 50 to 65 who had been exposed to COVID-19. Each CDR3 is given with its conserved first and last residue. A D gene is named only where the DNA matches it firmly. Size is stated for part of the rows, as once, few or many counts, or as a class when the clone is expanded.

d_gene	abundance	v_gene	j_gene	CDR3aa	CDR3nt
.	.	TRBV13	TRBJ2-2	CASREGAARNTGELFF	TGTGCCAGCAGGGAGGGGGCGGCCAGGAACACCGGGGAGCTGTTTTTT
TRBD1	.	TRBV29-1	TRBJ2-6	CSATGAGANVLTF	TGCAGCGCGACAGGGGCTGGGGCCAACGTCCTGACTTTC
.	.	TRBV6-2/TRBV6-3	TRBJ2-1	CASSYSRVKAASYNEQFF	TGTGCCAGCAGTTACAGTAGAGTGAAAGCCGCCTCCTACAATGAGCAGTTCTTC
TRBD2	.	TRBV7-2	TRBJ2-5	CASSLGSGSDGTQYF	TGTGCCAGCAGCTTAGGGAGCGGGAGCGATGGGACCCAGTACTTC
.	once	TRBV11-2	TRBJ2-1	CASSPSSYEQFF	TGTGCCAGCAGCCCGTCGAGCTACGAGCAGTTCTTC
.	.	TRBV20-1	TRBJ1-2	CSASSLNYGYTF	TGCAGTGCTAGTTCTCTAAACTATGGCTACACCTTC
TRBD2	.	TRBV30	TRBJ2-3	CARGRGLAGRGDTQYF	TGTGCCCGGGGACGGGGACTAGCGGGAAGGGGAGATACGCAGTATTTT
TRBD2	.	TRBV10-3	TRBJ2-6	CAIGTSASGANVLTF	TGTGCCATCGGCACTAGCGCATCTGGGGCCAACGTCCTGACTTTC
.	.	TRBV7-8	TRBJ2-2	CASSSPKTGNTGELFF	TGTGCCAGCAGCTCGCCGAAGACAGGCAACACCGGGGAGCTGTTTTTT
TRBD1	.	TRBV18	TRBJ1-6	CASSPRTGTYNSPLHF	TGTGCCAGCTCACCGAGGACAGGGACCTATAATTCACCCCTCCACTTT
.	.	TRBV4-1	TRBJ1-5	CASSLRQNSNQPQHF	TGCGCCAGCAGCCTCCGACAGAATAGCAATCAGCCCCAGCATTTT
.	.	TRBV6-5	TRBJ2-5	CASTAISYQETQYF	TGTGCCAGCACTGCTATTTCGTACCAAGAGACCCAGTACTTC
TRBD2	.	TRBV14	TRBJ2-3	CASSQQTSGANTDTQYF	TGTGCCAGCAGCCAACAGACTAGCGGGGCCAACACAGATACGCAGTATTTT
.	.	TRBV4-3	TRBJ2-7	CASSQDSSLSYEQYF	TGCGCCAGCAGCCAAGACAGTTCCCTCTCCTACGAGCAGTACTTC
TRBD2	.	TRBV7-7	TRBJ2-5	CASSTSSGRLGETQYF	TGTGCCAGCAGCACCTCTAGCGGGAGGTTGGGGGAGACCCAGTACTTC
.	.	TRBV18	TRBJ2-5	CASSPLHRTETQYF	TGTGCCAGCTCACCACTTCACAGAACGGAGACCCAGTACTTC
.	.	TRBV5-1	TRBJ1-1	CASKTGGSEAFF	TGCGCCAGCAAAACGGGGGGGTCTGAAGCTTTCTTT
.	.	TRBV28	TRBJ2-3	CASSPQEQGTDTQYF	TGTGCCAGCAGTCCCCAGGAGCAGGGGACAGATACGCAGTATTTT
TRBD1	.	TRBV3-1/TRBV3-2	TRBJ1-6	CASSPAARGQGSPLHF	TGTGCCAGCAGCCCTGCTGCGAGGGGGCAGGGTTCACCCCTCCACTTT
TRBD1	.	TRBV5-4	TRBJ1-2	CASSGTGYGYTF	TGTGCCAGCAGCGGGACAGGATATGGCTACACCTTC
.	.	TRBV9	TRBJ1-5	CASSLSGATNQPQHF	TGTGCCAGCAGCTTATCAGGGGCGACCAATCAGCCCCAGCATTTT
TRBD2	.	TRBV6-5	TRBJ2-7	CASRLLAGGYEQYF	TGTGCCAGCAGATTACTAGCGGGAGGTTACGAGCAGTACTTC
.	.	TRBV5-3	TRBJ2-3	CARSLLSTDTQYF	TGTGCCAGAAGCTTGCTAAGCACAGATACGCAGTATTTT
.	.	TRBV19	TRBJ1-5	CASRSTEYSNQPQHF	TGTGCCAGTAGGTCGACAGAGTATAGCAATCAGCCCCAGCATTTT
.	few	TRBV14	TRBJ2-3	CASSLRWATDTQYF	TGTGCCAGCAGCCTCCGATGGGCCACAGATACGCAGTATTTT
.	once	TRBV11-3	TRBJ2-5	CASSPGGYQETQYF	TGTGCCAGCAGCCCAGGGGGGTACCAAGAGACCCAGTACTTC
.	few	TRBV9	TRBJ1-5	CASSELLFGGGQPQHF	TGTGCCAGCAGCGAACTCCTCTTCGGGGGGGGTCAGCCCCAGCATTTT
.	.	TRBV19	TRBJ2-1	CASSQGLSSYNEQFF	TGTGCCAGTAGCCAGGGGTTGAGCTCCTACAATGAGCAGTTCTTC
.	once	TRBV6-6	TRBJ2-7	CASSYFRGYEQYF	TGTGCCAGCAGTTACTTCAGGGGCTACGAGCAGTACTTC
TRBD1	.	TRBV12-5	TRBJ1-2	CASGGGQYYGYTF	TGTGCTAGTGGTGGGGGACAGTACTATGGCTACACCTTC
TRBD1	.	TRBV6-5	TRBJ1-5	CASSYQGGNQPQHF	TGTGCCAGCAGTTATCAGGGGGGCAATCAGCCCCAGCATTTT
.	.	TRBV5-1	TRBJ2-7	CASSAGPPSYEQYF	TGCGCCAGCAGCGCGGGACCCCCGTCCTACGAGCAGTACTTC
.	.	TRBV29-1	TRBJ1-1	CSVAGPGGRGAEAFF	TGCAGCGTTGCAGGGCCAGGCGGGAGAGGGGCTGAAGCTTTCTTT
.	.	TRBV7-9	TRBJ2-7	CASSAPSYEQYF	TGTGCCAGCAGCGCTCCTAGCTACGAGCAGTACTTC
TRBD2	once	TRBV6-5	TRBJ2-7	CASRVLAGGTYEQYF	TGTGCCAGCAGGGTGCTAGCGGGAGGGACCTACGAGCAGTACTTC
TRBD1	.	TRBV7-2	TRBJ2-1	CASSLAQGTYNEQFF	TGTGCCAGCAGCTTAGCACAGGGGACCTACAATGAGCAGTTCTTC
TRBD1	once	TRBV14	TRBJ2-7	CASRPGTGGPYEQYF	TGTGCCAGCAGACCCGGGACAGGGGGGCCCTACGAGCAGTACTTC
.	few	TRBV5-1	TRBJ1-2	CASRKEWANYGYTF	TGCGCCAGCAGAAAGGAGTGGGCTAACTATGGCTACACCTTC
TRBD1	.	TRBV6-2/TRBV6-3	TRBJ1-4	CASSSGQGTNEKLFF	TGTGCCAGCAGTTCCGGACAGGGAACTAATGAAAAACTGTTTTTT
TRBD2	.	TRBV7-2	TRBJ2-7	CASSLASLAGVGYF	TGTGCCAGCAGCTTAGCGAGCCTAGCGGGAGTTGGGTACTTC